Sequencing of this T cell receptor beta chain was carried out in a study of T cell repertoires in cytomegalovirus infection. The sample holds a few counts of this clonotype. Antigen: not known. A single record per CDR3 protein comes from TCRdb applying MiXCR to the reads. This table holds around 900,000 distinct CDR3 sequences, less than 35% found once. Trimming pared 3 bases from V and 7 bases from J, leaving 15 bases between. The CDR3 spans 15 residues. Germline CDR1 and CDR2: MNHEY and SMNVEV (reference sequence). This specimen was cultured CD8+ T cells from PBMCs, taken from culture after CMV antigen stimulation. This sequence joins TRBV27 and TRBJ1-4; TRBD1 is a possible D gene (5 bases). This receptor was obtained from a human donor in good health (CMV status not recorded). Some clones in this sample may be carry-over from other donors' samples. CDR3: CASSFAGVVGEKLFF. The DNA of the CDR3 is TGTGCCAGCAGTTTCGCGGGGGTGGTAGGTGAAAAACTGTTTTTT.